The entry that follows covers one TCR beta chain sequence. The data derive from a study of shared clonotypes between healthy human individuals. The CDR3 runs to 14 residues. V shed 3 bases and J shed 6 bases, with 15 bases lying between them. Looked up from germline, CDR1 is MNHEY and CDR2 is SMNVEV (reference sequence). Clones were sequenced by immunoSEQ multiplex PCR, and TCRdb holds only the in-frame ones, with some missing. Of roughly 400,000 clones listed, 95% to 97% were seen once; the top ten hold approximately 0.3%. The sequence was obtained from a man aged 30 to 45 in good health. Source material: memory CD8+ T cells sorted from blood. Subset indicated: CD45RO+ cells pooled with CCR7-negative TemRA cells. The chain links TRBV27 to TRBJ2-7; perhaps TRBD1 as D (5 bases). The CDR3 spells CASSFRTTTGEQYF. The DNA of the CDR3 is TGTGCCAGCAGTTTCCGGACAACTACGGGCGAGCAGTACTTC.